This T cell receptor (beta chain) was retrieved from a study of CD8+CD57+ T cells in acquired aplastic anemia (dated 2018 in TCRdb). In terms of the full investigation: Extracted DNA from sorted CD4+ and CD8+ cells averaged around 3.4 ug, ranging from about 0.2 to 30 ug. Mean read counts for healthy donor samples were 8.5 million to 10.8 million for CD4+ cells and around 11 million for CD8+ cells. Overall study results and their limits: CD8+ Simpson's diversity did not differ significantly between patients and healthy controls (P=0.060). Twenty-nine CD8+ CDR3 sequences were found in both patients and controls but appeared to be highly expressed in patients and within the immunodominant clones of the patients.

V sheds 3 bases and J sheds 12 bases, leaving 15 bases between their ends. The CDR3 measures 12 amino acids from cysteine to phenylalanine. Only the CDR3 DNA stays, 36 bases, in frame from base 1. CDR1 and CDR2, per the germline V gene (reference sequence), are DFQATT and SNEGSKA. TCR beta VDJ combination and CDR3 sequence profiling used genomic DNA as the template. TCR repertoire sequencing was run on an Illumina HiSeq 2000. The source study handled its data this way. Repertoires were assessed using TRBV/TRBJ rearrangement plots, CDR3 size and DJ length profiles, and Simpson's diversity index. Whichever DNA sequence was most abundant in the deep sequencing data was defined as the immunodominant clone. CDR3 amino acid sequences were screened for sharing across subjects and were compared with published repertoires and the VDJdb database. Starting from the raw public reads, TCRdb applied fastp trimming at Q25, assembled clones with MiXCR and retained in-frame beta chains. Identical CDR3 protein sequences are pooled into one entry, listed with their most common genes and DNA. The V and J calls follow TCRdb's processing rather than the paper's. Within this sample are about 190,000 distinct CDR3 sequences, with less than 65% of them counted one time only. Approximately 15% of the sample belongs to the ten largest clones.

In this study, sorted CD4+ and CD8+ T cells from the blood of healthy subjects and of severe aplastic anemia patients had their TCR repertoires deep-sequenced. Ficoll-Paque density gradient centrifugation was used to isolate peripheral blood mononuclear cells. Before DNA extraction, CD4+ and CD8+ T cells were sorted by FACS or by magnetic beads. About this clonotype: Its antigen is currently not known. No base quality information exists; no much larger clone differs at one position.

The rearranged segments are TRBV20-1 and TRBJ2-1; a tentative D call is TRBD1 (5 bases match). Specimen: sorted CD4+, CD8+, or CD8+CD57+ T cells (not recorded which) from PBMCs. This sequence originates from a human donor in good health, serving as a control. The nucleotide sequence reads TGCAGTGCTAGGGACCAGGGAACGGCGCAGTTCTTC. Translated, this gives CSARDQGTAQFF.